A selection of T cell receptor beta chains follows, all from one sample in a study of blood T cell repertoires in COVID-19. Here immunoSEQ multiplex PCR was the method, and the copy in TCRdb shows in-frame clones only, minus some. The data hold around 180,000 clones, with about 80% observed a single time. The sample consisted of peripheral blood. The receptors derive from a human donor in a cohort sampled during active COVID-19. Both conserved end residues are part of each CDR3. The order of the fields is J gene, V gene, CDR3 protein.

TRBJ2-7,TRBV29-1,CSVITPGQGADEQYF
TRBJ1-1,TRBV7-9,CASRKDRGDEAFF
TRBJ1-3,TRBV5-8,CASSLYVRGNSGNTIYF
TRBJ1-1,TRBV7-9,CASSLETGPRVDEAFF
TRBJ1-2,TRBV10-3,CAIRDRPSDYGYTF
TRBJ2-5,TRBV12-5,CASGFLQTGETQYF
TRBJ1-4,TRBV5-5,CASSLLFSYQATNEKLFF
TRBJ2-7,TRBV5-5,CASSLRQGGETYEQYF
TRBJ1-2,TRBV14,CASSPGQDYGYTF
TRBJ2-7,TRBV13,CASSSPGLALPEQYF
TRBJ2-1,TRBV19,CASSIDPGGLSYNEQFF
TRBJ2-5,TRBV5-4,CASSGRQETQYF
TRBJ1-1,TRBV5-4,CASSLVRGNTEAFF
TRBJ1-1,TRBV29-1,CSVGPMTGDSTEAFF
TRBJ1-1,TRBV29-1,CSGDRGPTEAFF
TRBJ1-1,TRBV19,CASSKDRRNTEAFF
TRBJ1-6,TRBV27,CASSRTGFQSSSYNSPLHF
TRBJ1-1,TRBV25-1,CASSVGTGFTEAFF
TRBJ2-7,TRBV5-1,CASSLDSTYEQYF
TRBJ2-1,TRBV6-2/TRBV6-3,CASSLSGSSYNEQFF
TRBJ2-1,TRBV5-1,CASSQPGSLNEQFF
TRBJ1-4,TRBV4-2,CASSQRSGRGREKLFF
TRBJ1-6,TRBV27,CASSVLGGSYNSPLHF
TRBJ1-5,TRBV19,CASSGRTAGQPQHF
TRBJ1-4,TRBV5-1,CASSLGREREKLFF
TRBJ2-1,TRBV6-1,CASSGRLAGAPYNEQFF
TRBJ2-2,TRBV25-1,CASSGGLAGSGELFF
TRBJ2-1,TRBV7-6,CASHDVGMGGGEQFF
TRBJ1-1,TRBV7-6,CASSLGPGPNTEAFF
TRBJ1-2,TRBV6-5,CASSLPEGVGYGYTF
TRBJ2-1,TRBV6-1,CASSEAWRAVREQFF
TRBJ1-3,TRBV7-9,CASSLLGASGNTIYF
TRBJ2-3,TRBV5-1,CASSPTSGGVGNTDTQYF
TRBJ1-6,TRBV7-2,CASSHGRGNSPLHF
TRBJ1-1,TRBV18,CASSPPFTVENTEAFF
TRBJ2-7,TRBV6-6,CASSRGDTYEQYF
TRBJ2-3,TRBV27,CASRRLAGLSGTDTQYF
TRBJ2-7,TRBV2,CASSDPTYEQYF
TRBJ2-1,TRBV2,CASTDVGLVSDEQFF
TRBJ1-2,TRBV19,CASTEQGAANYGYTF
TRBJ2-7,TRBV3-1/TRBV3-2,CASSQAGLAGLEQYF
TRBJ1-3,TRBV4-1,CASSQDVSRTGNGNTIYF
TRBJ2-1,TRBV9,CASSAYSGGAYEQFF
TRBJ1-1,TRBV27,CASSLFRDRDTEAFF
TRBJ2-1,TRBV7-3,CATPPGGSSYNEQFF
TRBJ1-5,TRBV2,CASSDGRGGNQPQHF
TRBJ1-5,TRBV19,CASSISNQPQHF
TRBJ1-5,TRBV25-1,CASKPRPGGDSNQPQHF
TRBJ1-4,TRBV11-2,CASSSTGGWGEKLFF
TRBJ1-3,TRBV5-1,CASSYTDSASGNTIYF
TRBJ2-7,TRBV27,CASSFSPGLANYEQYF
TRBJ2-7,TRBV5-1,CASSLGDREVYEQYF
TRBJ2-7,TRBV4-1,CASSQVDSDYEQYF
TRBJ2-3,TRBV7-9,CASSLGAGGTDTQYF
TRBJ1-1,TRBV11-1,CASSRPPGQGHTEAFF
TRBJ1-2,TRBV7-8,CASSLYSPRSQGSYTF
TRBJ1-2,TRBV6-5,CASSYRGMGGYTF
TRBJ1-2,TRBV6-5,CASTPAGSYGYTF
TRBJ1-1,TRBV2,CASSTNTEAFF
TRBJ2-1,TRBV5-6,CASSFIGEEYNEQFF